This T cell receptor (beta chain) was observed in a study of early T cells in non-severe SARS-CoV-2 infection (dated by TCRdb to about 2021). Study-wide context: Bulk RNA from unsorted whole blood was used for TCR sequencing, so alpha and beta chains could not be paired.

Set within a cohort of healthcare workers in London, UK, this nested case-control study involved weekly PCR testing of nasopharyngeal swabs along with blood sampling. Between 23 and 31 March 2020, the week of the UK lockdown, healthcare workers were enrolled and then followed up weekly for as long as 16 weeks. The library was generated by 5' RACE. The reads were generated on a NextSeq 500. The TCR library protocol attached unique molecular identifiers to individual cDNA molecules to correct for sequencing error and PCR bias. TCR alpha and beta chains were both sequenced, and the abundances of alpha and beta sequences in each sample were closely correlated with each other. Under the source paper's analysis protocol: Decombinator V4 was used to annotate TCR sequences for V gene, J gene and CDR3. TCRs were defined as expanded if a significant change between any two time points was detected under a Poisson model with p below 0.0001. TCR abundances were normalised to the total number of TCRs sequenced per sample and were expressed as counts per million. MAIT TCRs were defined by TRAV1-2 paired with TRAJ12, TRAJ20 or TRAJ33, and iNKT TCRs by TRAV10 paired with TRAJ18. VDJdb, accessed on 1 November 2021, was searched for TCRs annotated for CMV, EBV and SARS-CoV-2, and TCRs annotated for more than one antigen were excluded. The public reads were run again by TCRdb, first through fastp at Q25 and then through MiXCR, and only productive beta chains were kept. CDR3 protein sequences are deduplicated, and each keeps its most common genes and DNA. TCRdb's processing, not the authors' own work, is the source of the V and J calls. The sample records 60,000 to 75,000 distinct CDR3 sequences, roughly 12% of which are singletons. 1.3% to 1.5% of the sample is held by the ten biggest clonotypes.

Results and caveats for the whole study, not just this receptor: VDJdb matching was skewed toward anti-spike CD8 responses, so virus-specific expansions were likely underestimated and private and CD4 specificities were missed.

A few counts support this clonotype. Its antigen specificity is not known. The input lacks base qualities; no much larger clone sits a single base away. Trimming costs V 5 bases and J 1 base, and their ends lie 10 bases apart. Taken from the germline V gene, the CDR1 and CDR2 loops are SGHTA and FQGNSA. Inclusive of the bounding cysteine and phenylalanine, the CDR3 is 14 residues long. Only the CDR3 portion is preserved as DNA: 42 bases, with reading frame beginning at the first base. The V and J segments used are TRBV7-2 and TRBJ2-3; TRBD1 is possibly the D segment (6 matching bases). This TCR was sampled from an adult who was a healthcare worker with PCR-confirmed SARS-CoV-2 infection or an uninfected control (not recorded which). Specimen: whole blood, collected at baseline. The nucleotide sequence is TGTGCCAGCAGCCAAAACAGGGGCACAGATACGCAGTATTTT. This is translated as CASSQNRGTDTQYF.